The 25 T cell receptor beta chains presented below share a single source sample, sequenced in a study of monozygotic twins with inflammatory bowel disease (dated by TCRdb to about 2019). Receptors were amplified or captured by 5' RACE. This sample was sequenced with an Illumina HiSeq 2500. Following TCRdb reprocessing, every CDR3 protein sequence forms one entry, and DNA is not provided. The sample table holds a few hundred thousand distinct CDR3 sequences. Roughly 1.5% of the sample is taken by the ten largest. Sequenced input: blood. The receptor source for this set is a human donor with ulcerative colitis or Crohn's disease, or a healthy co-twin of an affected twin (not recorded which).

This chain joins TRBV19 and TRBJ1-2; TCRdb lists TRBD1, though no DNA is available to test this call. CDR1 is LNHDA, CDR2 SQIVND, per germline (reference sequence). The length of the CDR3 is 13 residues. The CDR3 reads CASSTDRGHGYTF.

The CDR3 loop reads CASSLTDNEQFF. The V and J genes are TRBV5-1 and TRBJ2-1. The CDR3 runs 12 residues. Looked up from germline, CDR1 is SGHRS and CDR2 is YFSETQ. Full variable domain (remainder filled in from reference TRBV5-1 and TRBJ2-1): KAGVTQTPRYLIKTRGQQVTLSCSPISGHRSVSWYQQTPGQGLQFLFEYFSETQRNKGNFPGRFSGRQFSNSRSEMNVSTLELGDSALYLCASSLTDNEQFFGPGTRLTVL.

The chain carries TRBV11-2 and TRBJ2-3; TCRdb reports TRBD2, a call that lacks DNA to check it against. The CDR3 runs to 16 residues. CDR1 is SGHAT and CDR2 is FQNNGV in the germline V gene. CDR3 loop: CASSLISGGSTDTQYF.

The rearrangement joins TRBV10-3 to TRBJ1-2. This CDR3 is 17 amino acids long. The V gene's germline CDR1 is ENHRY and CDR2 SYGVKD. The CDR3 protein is CAISGFDRTASNYGYTF.

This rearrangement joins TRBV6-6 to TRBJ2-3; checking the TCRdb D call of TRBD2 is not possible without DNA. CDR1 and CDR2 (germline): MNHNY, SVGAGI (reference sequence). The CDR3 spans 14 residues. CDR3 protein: CASSPGLSTDTQYF.

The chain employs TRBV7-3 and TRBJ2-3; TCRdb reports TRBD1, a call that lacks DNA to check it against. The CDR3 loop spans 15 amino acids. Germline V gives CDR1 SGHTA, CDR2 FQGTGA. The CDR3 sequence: CASSLRAGATDTQYF.

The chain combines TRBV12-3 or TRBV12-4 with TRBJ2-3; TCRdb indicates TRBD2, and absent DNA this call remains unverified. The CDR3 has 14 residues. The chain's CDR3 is CASTRTSGADTQYF.

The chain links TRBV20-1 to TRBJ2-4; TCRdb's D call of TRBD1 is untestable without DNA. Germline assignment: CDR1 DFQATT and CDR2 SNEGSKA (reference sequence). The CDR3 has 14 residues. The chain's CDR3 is CSAAGGLAKNIQYF.

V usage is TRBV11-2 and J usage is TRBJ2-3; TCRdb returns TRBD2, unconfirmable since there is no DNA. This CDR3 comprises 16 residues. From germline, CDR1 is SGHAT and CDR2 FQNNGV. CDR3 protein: CASSGLRRARTDTQYF.

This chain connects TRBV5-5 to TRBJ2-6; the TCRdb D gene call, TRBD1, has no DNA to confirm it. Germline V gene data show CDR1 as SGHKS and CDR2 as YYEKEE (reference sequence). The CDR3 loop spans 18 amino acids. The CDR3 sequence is CASSLINRGYSGANVLTF.

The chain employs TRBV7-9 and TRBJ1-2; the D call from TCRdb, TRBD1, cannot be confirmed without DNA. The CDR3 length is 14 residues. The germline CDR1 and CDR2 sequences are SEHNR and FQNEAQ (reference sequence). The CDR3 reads CASSLEAPRYGYTF.

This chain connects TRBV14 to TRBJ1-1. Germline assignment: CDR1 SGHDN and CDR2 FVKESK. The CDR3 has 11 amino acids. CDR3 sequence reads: CASSQGTEAFF.

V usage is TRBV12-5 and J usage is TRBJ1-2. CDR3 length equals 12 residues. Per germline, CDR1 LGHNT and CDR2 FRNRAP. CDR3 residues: CASAAPDYGYTF.

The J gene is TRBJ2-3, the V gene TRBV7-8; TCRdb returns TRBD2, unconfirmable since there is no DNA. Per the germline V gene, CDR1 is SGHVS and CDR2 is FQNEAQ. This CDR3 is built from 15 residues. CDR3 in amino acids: CASSLLATSTDTQYF. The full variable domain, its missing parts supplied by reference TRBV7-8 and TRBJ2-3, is GAGVSQSPRYKVAKRGQDVALRCDPISGHVSLFWYQQALGQGPEFLTYFQNEAQLDKSGLPSDRFFAERPEGSVSTLKIQRTQQEDSAVYLCASSLLATSTDTQYFGPGTRLTVL.

The CDR3 sequence is CASSSGILYGYTF. This rearrangement joins TRBV7-9 to TRBJ1-2; TCRdb designates TRBD1, a call that cannot be tested without DNA. Germline V lookup: CDR1 SEHNR, CDR2 FQNEAQ (reference sequence). The CDR3 extends over 13 amino acids.

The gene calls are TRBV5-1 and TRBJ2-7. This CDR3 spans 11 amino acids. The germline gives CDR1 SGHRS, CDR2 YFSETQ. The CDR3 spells CASSDLRDQYF.

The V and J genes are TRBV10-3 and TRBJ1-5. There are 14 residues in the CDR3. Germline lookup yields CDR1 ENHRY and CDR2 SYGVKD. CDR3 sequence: CAISEGRDAQPQHF.

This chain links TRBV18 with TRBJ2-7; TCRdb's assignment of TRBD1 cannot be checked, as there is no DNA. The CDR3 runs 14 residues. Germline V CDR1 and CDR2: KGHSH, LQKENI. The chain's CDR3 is CASSPSVRVEDREF.

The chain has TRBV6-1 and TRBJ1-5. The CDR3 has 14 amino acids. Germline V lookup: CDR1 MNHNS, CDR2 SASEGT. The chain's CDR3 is CASSDRAKGQPQHF.

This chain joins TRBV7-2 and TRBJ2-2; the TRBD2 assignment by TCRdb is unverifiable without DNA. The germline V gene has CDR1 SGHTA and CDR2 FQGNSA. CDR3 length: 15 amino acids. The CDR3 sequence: CASSSGPMNTGELFF.

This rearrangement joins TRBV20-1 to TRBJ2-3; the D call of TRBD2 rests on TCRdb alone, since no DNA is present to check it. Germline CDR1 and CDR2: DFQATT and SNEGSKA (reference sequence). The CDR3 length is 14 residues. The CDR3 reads CSARRAEALNTQYF.

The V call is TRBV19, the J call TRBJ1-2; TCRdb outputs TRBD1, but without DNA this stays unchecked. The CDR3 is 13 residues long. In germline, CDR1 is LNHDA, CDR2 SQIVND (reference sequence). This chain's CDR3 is CASSRTGSSGYTF. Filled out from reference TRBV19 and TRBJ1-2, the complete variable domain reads DGGITQSPKYLFRKEGQNVTLSCEQNLNHDAMYWYRQDPGQGLRLIYYSQIVNDFQKGDIAEGYSVSREKKESFPLTVTSAQKNPTAFYLCASSRTGSSGYTFGSGTRLTVV.

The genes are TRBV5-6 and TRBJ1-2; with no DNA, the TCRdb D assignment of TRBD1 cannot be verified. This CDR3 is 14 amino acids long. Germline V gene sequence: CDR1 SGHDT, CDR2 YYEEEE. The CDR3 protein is CASSFWGGPYGYTF.

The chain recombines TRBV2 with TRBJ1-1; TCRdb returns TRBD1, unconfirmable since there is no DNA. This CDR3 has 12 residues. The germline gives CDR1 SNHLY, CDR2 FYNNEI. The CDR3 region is CASSENRDVAFF.

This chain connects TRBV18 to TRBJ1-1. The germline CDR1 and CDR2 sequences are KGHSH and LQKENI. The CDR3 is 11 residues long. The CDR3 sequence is CASSPLPEAFF.